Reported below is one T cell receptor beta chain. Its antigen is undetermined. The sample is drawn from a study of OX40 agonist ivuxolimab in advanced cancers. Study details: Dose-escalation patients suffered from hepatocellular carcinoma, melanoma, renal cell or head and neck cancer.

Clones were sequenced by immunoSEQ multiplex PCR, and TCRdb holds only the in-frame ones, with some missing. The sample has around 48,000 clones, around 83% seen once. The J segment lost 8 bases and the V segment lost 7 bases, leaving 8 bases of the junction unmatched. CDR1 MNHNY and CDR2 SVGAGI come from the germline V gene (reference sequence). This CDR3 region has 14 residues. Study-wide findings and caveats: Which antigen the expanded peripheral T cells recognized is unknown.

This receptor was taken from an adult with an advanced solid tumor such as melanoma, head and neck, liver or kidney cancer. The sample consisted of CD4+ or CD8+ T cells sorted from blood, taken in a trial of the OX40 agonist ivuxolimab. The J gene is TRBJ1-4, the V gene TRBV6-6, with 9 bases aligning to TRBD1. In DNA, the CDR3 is TGTGCCAGCACCGAAACAGGGGGCGAGGAAAAACTGTTTTTT. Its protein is CASTETGGEEKLFF.